Presented here are 25 T cell receptor beta chains from one specimen sequenced in a study of shared clonotypes between healthy human individuals. The table came from immunoSEQ multiplex PCR; TCRdb's copy has only in-frame clones and leaves some out. Of roughly 2.2 million clones listed, more than 80% are singletons. Sequencing input: naive CD4+ T cells from PBMCs. As for subset: CD45RA+ positively selected. These receptors all come from a young man in good health. Some clones in this sample may be carry-over from other donors' samples.

Concerning this clone: Other DNA sequences in this sample translate to the same CDR3. This chain uses TRBV19 with TRBJ2-7, with D unresolved. Trimming removed 4 bases at V and 2 bases at J, with 6 bases between. Per germline, CDR1 LNHDA and CDR2 SQIVND (reference sequence). The CDR3 has 12 amino acids. The CDR3 DNA is TGTGCCAGTAGTAATAGGGCCTACGAGCAGTACTTC. Protein: CASSNRAYEQYF.

This sequence joins TRBV2 and TRBJ1-2; D perhaps matches TRBD1 (6 bases). V lost 4 bases, J lost 3 bases, and 12 bases lay in between. Germline V gene lookup returns CDR1 SNHLY and CDR2 FYNNEI. This CDR3 region has 14 residues. CDR3: CASSARGGHYGYTF. In DNA form, the CDR3 reads TGTGCCAGCAGTGCGAGGGGGGGGCACTATGGCTACACCTTC.

This clone was counted a single time. The chain carries TRBV5-1 and TRBJ2-7; 10 bases are a match to TRBD1. CDR3 length: 14 amino acids. The germline CDR1 and CDR2 sequences are SGHRS and YFSETQ. J gave up 6 bases and V 4 bases, and 7 bases lay outside the gene matches. The DNA for the CDR3 is TGCGCCAGCAGCACTAGGGACAGGGGAGGCGAGCAGTACTTC. Its translation is CASSTRDRGGEQYF.

The CDR3 is CASSLDGQSYATNEKLFF. The DNA of the CDR3 is TGCGCCAGCAGCTTGGACGGACAGAGCTATGCAACTAATGAAAAACTGTTTTTT. The rearrangement links TRBV5-1 to TRBJ1-4, with D possibly being TRBD1 (6 bases). CDR3 length equals 18 residues. Trimming shortened V by 0 bases and J by 0 bases, and 15 bases separated the two germline ends. Germline loops: CDR1 SGHRS, CDR2 YFSETQ.

The chain combines TRBV6-5 with TRBJ1-2; 9 bases are shared with TRBD1. The CDR3 has 13 residues. Germline loops: CDR1 MNHEY, CDR2 SVGAGI. J was trimmed by 6 bases and V by 6 bases; bases with no gene match: 5. In nucleotides, the CDR3 is TGTGCCAGCAGGCGACAGGGGGGGGATGGCTACACCTTC. This sequence encodes CASRRQGGDGYTF.

This sequence joins TRBV5-1 and TRBJ2-6, with D perhaps matching TRBD2 (5 bases). Germline V gene sequence: CDR1 SGHRS, CDR2 YFSETQ. The V and J ends lost 6 bases and 1 base respectively, with 8 bases between them. The CDR3 extends over 14 amino acids. The CDR3 here is CASTEGSGANVLTF. CDR3 coding DNA: TGCGCCAGCACCGAGGGATCTGGGGCCAACGTCCTGACTTTC.

This clone was found once. The chain employs TRBV2 and TRBJ2-7, with D possibly matching TRBD2 (5 bases). Germline V gives CDR1 SNHLY, CDR2 FYNNEI. V was clipped by 6 bases and J by 4 bases, with 16 bases between them. This CDR3 comprises 14 residues. This CDR3 is CASREDVRVYEQYF. The CDR3 bases are TGTGCCAGCAGGGAGGACGTCAGAGTATACGAGCAGTACTTC. Full variable domain (remainder filled in from reference TRBV2 and TRBJ2-7): EPEVTQTPSHQVTQMGQEVILRCVPISNHLYFYWYRQILGQKVEFLVSFYNNEISEKSEIFDDQFSVERPDGSNFTLKIRSTKLEDSAMYFCASREDVRVYEQYFGPGTRLTVT.

The rearrangement joins TRBV29-1 to TRBJ1-1; D not certain. The CDR3 runs to 13 residues. V gave up 1 base and J gave up 3 bases, with 9 bases separating them. Per the germline V gene, CDR1 is SQVTM and CDR2 is ANQGSEA. CDR3 sequence reads: CSVEGIGDTEAFF. CDR3 in DNA: TGCAGCGTTGAAGGGATCGGGGACACTGAAGCTTTCTTT.

With regard to this clone: The sample has other DNA sequences that encode this CDR3 too. The chain combines TRBV5-6 with TRBJ2-1; 7 bases line up with TRBD2. The V and J ends lost 0 bases and 5 bases, in that order; junction bases with no gene match: 2. CDR1 and CDR2 from the germline V gene are SGHDT and YYEEEE. The CDR3 covers 14 residues. The CDR3 here is CASSLGLADNEQFF. In nucleotides, the CDR3 is TGTGCCAGCAGCTTGGGGCTAGCGGACAATGAGCAGTTCTTC.

The chain combines TRBV28 with TRBJ2-5; 7 nucleotides agree with TRBD1. Germline lookup yields CDR1 MDHEN and CDR2 SYDVKM. The J segment lost 5 bases and the V segment lost 5 bases, leaving 17 bases of the junction unmatched. The CDR3 runs 17 residues. The CDR3 region is CASSRRFGVRGPETQYF. DNA of the CDR3: TGTGCCAGCAGTAGAAGGTTCGGGGTAAGGGGGCCTGAGACCCAGTACTTC.

This chain uses TRBV21-1 with TRBJ1-1. TRBV21-1 is a recognized pseudogene. The CDR3 contains 17 residues. CDR3: CASSKYSGRVLYTEAFF. The DNA for the CDR3 is TGTGCCAGCAGCAAATACAGTGGCCGGGTCCTATACACTGAAGCTTTCTTT.

Turning to this clone: This sample includes further DNA sequences coding for the same CDR3. The gene calls are TRBV2 and TRBJ2-3, with unresolved D. CDR3 length: 12 amino acids. Per the germline V gene, CDR1 is SNHLY and CDR2 is FYNNEI. V lost 1 base and J 6 bases, leaving 5 bases between the germline ends. The DNA for the CDR3 is TGTGCCAGCAGTGAAGAGTCCGATACGCAGTATTTT. Its protein product is CASSEESDTQYF.

The genes are TRBV19 and TRBJ1-1; 7 bases are shared with TRBD1. The germline CDR1 and CDR2 sequences are LNHDA and SQIVND (reference sequence). Losses at the gene ends were 4 bases for V and 7 bases for J; bases not matched to a gene: 6. The CDR3 runs to 13 residues. The CDR3: CASSRGQNFEAFF. CDR3 sequence (DNA): TGTGCCAGTAGTAGGGGACAGAATTTTGAAGCTTTCTTT.

V is TRBV19 and J is TRBJ1-1; 9 positions match TRBD1. CDR1 and CDR2 from the germline V gene are LNHDA and SQIVND (reference sequence). V shed 3 bases and J 11 bases; nucleotides not matched to a gene: 7. This CDR3 contains 13 residues. CDR3 DNA: TGTGCCAGTAGTATCCGGGACAGGGATAGGGCTTTCTTT. Its protein is CASSIRDRDRAFF.

The chain has TRBV19 and TRBJ1-5; D is possibly TRBD1 (5 bases). The V end lost 1 base, the J end lost 1 base, and 11 bases lay between the germline ends. Germline V gives CDR1 LNHDA, CDR2 SQIVND (reference sequence). The CDR3 consists of 16 residues. DNA of the CDR3: TGTGCCAGTAGTATAGTTAAGGGGATGAGCAATCAGCCCCAGCATTTT. Its protein product is CASSIVKGMSNQPQHF.

The chain joins TRBV4-3 to TRBJ2-3; D is possibly TRBD1 or TRBD2 (5 bases each). Germline V gene sequence: CDR1 LGHNA, CDR2 YSLEER. The V end lost 3 bases, the J end lost 7 bases, and 23 bases lay between the germline ends. The CDR3 loop spans 17 amino acids. DNA of the CDR3: TGCGCCAGCAGCCAGCAGCTAGCCCTCCAGGGTAGTTATACGCAGTATTTT. It codes for CASSQQLALQGSYTQYF.

The rearrangement links TRBV7-2 to TRBJ2-3, with 8 bases fitting TRBD1. The CDR3 spans 14 residues. With 5 bases clipped from V and 2 bases from J, the junction kept 3 bases outside the gene matches. Germline V gives CDR1 SGHTA, CDR2 FQGNSA. This chain's CDR3 is CASSQDRDTDTQYF. The DNA for the CDR3 is TGTGCCAGCAGCCAGGACAGGGACACAGATACGCAGTATTTT. Full variable domain (remainder filled in from reference TRBV7-2 and TRBJ2-3): GAGVSQSPSNKVTEKGKDVELRCDPISGHTALYWYRQSLGQGLEFLIYFQGNSAPDKSGLPSDRFSAERTGGSVSTLTIQRTQQEDSAVYLCASSQDRDTDTQYFGPGTRLTVL.

This clone appeared once. This CDR3 is CASSSTDSGANVLTF. DNA of the CDR3: TGTGCCAGCAGCTCCACCGACTCTGGGGCCAACGTCCTGACTTTC. The rearrangement joins TRBV11-2 to TRBJ2-6; D gene unclear. Trimming pared 4 bases from V and 0 bases from J, leaving 7 bases between. Germline V gene data show CDR1 as SGHAT and CDR2 as FQNNGV. The CDR3 covers 15 residues.

Here the CDR3 DNA reads TGTGCCAGCAGTGCCTCCCGGTTGGTGGCAGATACGCAGTATTTT. It encodes CASSASRLVADTQYF. This chain uses TRBV6-1 with TRBJ2-3; D gene uncertain. The CDR3 length is 15 residues. The germline gives CDR1 MNHNS, CDR2 SASEGT. The V and J ends lost 4 bases and 4 bases respectively, with 15 bases between them.

The chain joins TRBV25-1 to TRBJ1-4; maybe TRBD1 (5 bases). This CDR3 has 13 amino acids. Trimming took off 8 bases at V and 7 bases at J, with 14 bases between the two ends. Germline assignment: CDR1 MGHDK and CDR2 SYGVNS. The CDR3 loop is CASGHVGTEKLFF. The CDR3 nucleotides read TGTGCCAGCGGCCATGTGGGGACTGAAAAACTGTTTTTT.

The chain uses TRBV5-1 and TRBJ1-2, with a possible D match to TRBD1 (5 bases). Germline V gives CDR1 SGHRS, CDR2 YFSETQ. This CDR3 is built from 20 residues. The germline V and J ends were trimmed by 2 bases and 2 bases, with 28 bases remaining between them. The CDR3 loop reads CASSFGSSLQGRSGNYGYTF. In DNA form, the CDR3 reads TGCGCCAGCAGCTTTGGCAGTTCATTGCAGGGAAGGAGCGGAAACTATGGCTACACCTTC.

V usage is TRBV9 and J usage is TRBJ1-5; 9 nucleotides match TRBD1. Germline assignment: CDR1 SGDLS and CDR2 YYNGEE. CDR3 length: 14 residues. The J segment lost 4 bases and the V segment lost 3 bases, leaving 2 bases of the junction unmatched. This chain's CDR3 is CASSAGQGNQPQHF. CDR3 bases: TGTGCCAGCAGCGCGGGACAGGGAAATCAGCCCCAGCATTTT.

The chain combines TRBV6-1 with TRBJ1-1; D perhaps matches TRBD1 (6 bases). Germline V gene data show CDR1 as MNHNS and CDR2 as SASEGT. The CDR3 covers 12 residues. V was clipped by 6 bases and J by 5 bases, with 10 bases between them. For the CDR3, the DNA is TGTGCCAGCAGCAGAGGGGGGACTGAAGCTTTCTTT. This translates into CASSRGGTEAFF.

As to this clone: Other DNA sequences in the sample encode the same CDR3. The rearrangement links TRBV7-3 to TRBJ2-7; D unresolved. CDR3 length: 15 amino acids. CDR1 is SGHTA, CDR2 FQGTGA, per germline. V lost 5 bases, J lost 0 bases, and 14 bases lay in between. The CDR3 loop reads CASSLGTGSSYEQYF. The CDR3 DNA follows: TGTGCCAGCAGCCTGGGCACGGGCAGCTCCTACGAGCAGTACTTC.

In the case of this clone: Other DNA sequences within the sample encode an identical CDR3. The V and J genes are TRBV9 and TRBJ2-1; TRBD2 matches 9 bases. V shed 2 bases, J shed 3 bases, and the junction held 6 bases outside the gene matches. The CDR3 loop spans 16 amino acids. Germline V gene data show CDR1 as SGDLS and CDR2 as YYNGEE. This CDR3 reads CASSVTGTSNYNEQFF. The CDR3 DNA sequence: TGTGCCAGCAGCGTTACTGGGACTAGCAACTACAATGAGCAGTTCTTC.